The rows below give T cell receptor beta chains drawn from one sample of a study of somatic mutations in cytotoxic T cells in rheumatoid arthritis. Some clones are missing from TCRdb's copy, which holds only in-frame ones; the method was immunoSEQ multiplex PCR. This table has more than 15,000 clones, less than 85% appearing once. Material for sequencing was CD8+ T cells sorted from blood. These receptors came from a woman in her sixties or seventies in good health. Each CDR3 is given with its conserved first and last residue. D genes are given only for firm matches. Rows may omit the clone size; those that give it use once, few, many or a size class.

j_call | clone_size | v_call | d_call | cdr3_nt | cdr3_aa
TRBJ1-1 | . | TRBV9 | . | TGTGCCAGCAGCGTTGGGGCAGGGGAATTTAGGGTGGTTAACACTGAAGCTTTCTTT | CASSVGAGEFRVVNTEAFF
TRBJ2-1 | . | TRBV7-8 | . | TGTGCCAGCAGCTTATCAGGGCGGAATGAGCAGTTCTTC | CASSLSGRNEQFF
TRBJ2-4 | . | TRBV5-1 | . | TGCGCCAGCAGCACCGCGGCTAGGGGGAACATTCAGTACTTC | CASSTAARGNIQYF
TRBJ2-5 | . | TRBV9 | . | TGTGCCAGCAGCCTATCGGATCAACGAAGGGAGACCCAGTACTTC | CASSLSDQRRETQYF
TRBJ2-1 | . | TRBV16 | . | TGTGCCAGCAGCCCGATTGGCCCGAATGAGCAGTTCTTC | CASSPIGPNEQFF
TRBJ1-1 | . | TRBV27 | TRBD1 | TGTGCCAGCAGCGCGGAAGGGACAGGGGAAGCTTTCTTT | CASSAEGTGEAFF
TRBJ1-1 | . | TRBV5-1 | . | TGCGCCAGCAGCTTGGAAGGAGGGGATGGGACTGAAGCTTTCTTT | CASSLEGGDGTEAFF
TRBJ2-7 | once | TRBV11-2 | . | TGTGCCAGCAGCTTGATCAGCTCCTACGAGCAGTACTTC | CASSLISSYEQYF
TRBJ2-5 | . | TRBV12-5 | . | TGTGCTAGTGGTTCTATATCAGGGGAGGTTACCGAGACCCAGTACTTC | CASGSISGEVTETQYF
TRBJ2-1 | . | TRBV6-6 | TRBD1 | TGTGCCAGCAGTCTTGACAGGGGAAGGTTCTTC | CASSLDRGRFF
TRBJ1-6 | . | TRBV7-2 | . | TGTGCCAGCAGCTTAGGAGGTTTCGCGGATTCACCCCTCCACTTT | CASSLGGFADSPLHF
TRBJ1-1 | . | TRBV6-5 | . | TGTGCCAGCAGTTTTGAAGGGGCGTACCCTGAAGCTTTCTTT | CASSFEGAYPEAFF
TRBJ1-1 | few | TRBV6-5 | . | TGTGCCAGCAGTTACTCATTGGGGGACACTGAAGCTTTCTTT | CASSYSLGDTEAFF
TRBJ1-2 | . | TRBV19 | . | TGTGCCAGCCAGGGATATGGCTACACCTTC | CASQGYGYTF
TRBJ1-5 | few | TRBV13 | . | TGTGCCAGCAGCTTAGCGGGTGAAGCCCAGCATTTT | CASSLAGEAQHF
TRBJ2-7 | once | TRBV27 | . | TGTGCCAGCGGGGTGAGCTACGAGCAGTACTTC | CASGVSYEQYF
TRBJ2-1 | . | TRBV13 | . | TGTGCCAGCAGCTTAGGCGGGAATGAGCAGTTCTTC | CASSLGGNEQFF
TRBJ2-7 | few | TRBV7-6 | . | TGTGCCAGCAGCTTAGGGATGGGGATTGGGTACGAGCAGTACTTC | CASSLGMGIGYEQYF
TRBJ1-2 | . | TRBV27 | . | TGTGCCAGCAGTTTTTCTCCAGGGAACTATGGCTACACCTTC | CASSFSPGNYGYTF
TRBJ1-2 | medium-sized | TRBV4-1 | TRBD1 | TGCGCCAGCAGCCAGGGGACAGGGGTTGAATACTATGGCTACACCTTC | CASSQGTGVEYYGYTF
TRBJ2-7 | . | TRBV6-1 | . | TGTGCCAGCAGTGATCGGGGCCCCTACGAGCAGTACTTC | CASSDRGPYEQYF
TRBJ2-5 | . | TRBV27 | TRBD2 | TGTGCCAGCAGCCGCACAGGGCCTAGCGGGAGTAGTGTGACCCAGTACTTC | CASSRTGPSGSSVTQYF
TRBJ1-1 | few | TRBV7-9 | . | TGTGCCAGCAGTAGGGGCACTGAAGCTTTCTTT | CASSRGTEAFF
TRBJ2-7 | . | TRBV10-3 | . | TGTGCCATCAATAGCGGAAACCACTACGAGCAGTACTTC | CAINSGNHYEQYF
TRBJ1-1 | . | TRBV30 | TRBD1 | TGTGCCTGGAGCGCAGGGGGAGGGAACACTGAAGCTTTCTTT | CAWSAGGGNTEAFF
TRBJ2-7 | . | TRBV5-4 | . | TGTGCCAGCAGCTACACTAGGGACGAGCAGTACTTC | CASSYTRDEQYF
TRBJ2-7 | . | TRBV2 | TRBD1 | TGTGCCAGAAGATCGGACAGGGGAAGGGACGAGCAGTACTTC | CARRSDRGRDEQYF
TRBJ2-7 | . | TRBV7-8 | . | TGTGCCAGCAGCTTAGAGGTCTACGAGCAGTACTTC | CASSLEVYEQYF
TRBJ2-1 | . | TRBV6-1 | TRBD2 | TGTGCCAGCAGTGAAGCTAGCGGGGGGGCCAATGAGCAGTTCTTC | CASSEASGGANEQFF
TRBJ2-7 | . | TRBV5-3 | . | TGTGCCAGAAGCGGGCCGGGGCCCGGGAGAGGGGGTGTGGAGCAGTACTTC | CARSGPGPGRGGVEQYF
TRBJ2-7 | . | TRBV4-1 | . | TGCGCCAGCAGCGACAGCTACGAGCAGTACTTC | CASSDSYEQYF
TRBJ2-1 | . | TRBV6-1 | . | TGTGCCAGCAGTAGCGGACCCGGAGGATACAATGAGCAGTTCTTC | CASSSGPGGYNEQFF
TRBJ2-7 | medium-sized | TRBV27 | . | TGTGCCACTCAGAGGCGGTGGGATTCCTACGAGCAGTACTTC | CATQRRWDSYEQYF
TRBJ1-4 | . | TRBV5-6 | . | TGTGCCAGCAGCTTCGAGATGGGGGAACTTGATGAAAAACTGTTTTTT | CASSFEMGELDEKLFF
TRBJ2-6 | . | TRBV13 | . | TGTGCCAGCAGCTTAGGGACTGGGGCCAACGTCCTGACTTTC | CASSLGTGANVLTF
TRBJ1-1 | . | TRBV27 | . | TGTGCCAGCAGTTTATCAGGGCGAGGGGTTGAAGCTTTCTTT | CASSLSGRGVEAFF
TRBJ2-2 | . | TRBV6-1 | TRBD1 | TGTGCCAGCAGTGAGCCAGACAGGGACACCGGGGAGCTGTTTTTT | CASSEPDRDTGELFF